This T cell receptor (beta chain) derives from a study of T cells in Graves' hyperthyroidism and ophthalmopathy. Study-wide results and limits: Ophthalmopathy cases were set apart from stable hyperthyroidism by a 13 V-J model.

The source material, RNA transcripts, was used to amplify TCR beta CDR3 regions. When the TCR CDR3 underwent first-round RT-PCR, the HTBI primer set was used. TCRdb re-called the multiplex PCR reads with MiXCR, one entry per CDR3 protein. The sample lists under 400,000 distinct CDR3 sequences, roughly 14% occurring once. This clonotype was found many times. Its specificity is not known. Germline V gives CDR1 SGHVS, CDR2 FNYEAQ. V was cut by 5 bases and J by 4 bases, with 21 bases left in between. The CDR3 loop spans 17 amino acids. V and J are TRBV7-6 and TRBJ2-1; tentative D call: TRBD2 (7 bases). This clonotype was sampled from a woman aged 55-69 years with Graves' hyperthyroidism. What was sequenced was blood. CDR3 sequence reads: CASSPGGGLASYNEQFF. CDR3 sequence (DNA): TGTGCCAGCAGCCCTGGGGGGGGGCTAGCGAGTTACAATGAGCAGTTCTTC.